This paragraph covers one T cell receptor beta chain sequence. Its antigen is unknown. This entry comes from a study of shared clonotypes between healthy human individuals. Cells designated naive CD8 were CD45RO-negative and were positively selected for CCR7, with terminally differentiated effector memory CD45RA+ cells excluded. Findings of the study overall: It was only blood that was sampled, and tissue repertoires likely differ.

TCRdb keeps only in-frame clones here, not all; method: immunoSEQ multiplex PCR. The table lists some 2,100,000 clones, more than 85% of them singletons. The germline V gene encodes CDR1 MGHDK and CDR2 SYGVNS. Trimming took off 4 bases at V and 2 bases at J, with 6 bases between the two ends. CDR3 size: 13 residues. The specimen was naive CD8+ T cells from PBMCs. The clonotype originates from a man aged 18 to 30 in good health. Some clones in this sample may be carry-over from other donors' samples. This sequence joins TRBV25-1 and TRBJ2-1; D is unclear. The CDR3 nucleotides read TGTGCCAGCAGTGGGAGCCCCTACAATGAGCAGTTCTTC. As protein: CASSGSPYNEQFF.